Detailed here is one T cell receptor beta chain. Antigen: not known. The data were taken from a study of cytomegalovirus exposure and HLA in healthy donors. Use of 60 Vbeta and 13 Jbeta primers characterized the PCR. TCRdb's copy holds only in-frame clones and misses some; the assay was immunoSEQ multiplex PCR. The sample lists some 90,000 clones, 60% to 80% occurring once. Broader study findings: Available immune exposure information was restricted to CMV serostatus only. Researchers reported from a later analysis that most CMV-associated TCR beta chains appeared HLA-restricted.

Every donor was a healthy person donating bone marrow. The germline V gene encodes CDR1 SGHDT and CDR2 YYEEEE. The CDR3 totals 14 residues. The V end was cut by 0 bases, the J end by 4 bases, with 10 bases between. The rearrangement links TRBV5-6 to TRBJ2-5; D is possibly TRBD1 (6 bases). The sample consisted of PBMCs. The receptor comes from a woman aged 45-60 years in good health and CMV-seropositive. CDR3 sequence (DNA): TGTGCCAGCAGCTTGGGAGCCAGGGGAGAGACCCAGTACTTC. Amino acid sequence: CASSLGARGETQYF.